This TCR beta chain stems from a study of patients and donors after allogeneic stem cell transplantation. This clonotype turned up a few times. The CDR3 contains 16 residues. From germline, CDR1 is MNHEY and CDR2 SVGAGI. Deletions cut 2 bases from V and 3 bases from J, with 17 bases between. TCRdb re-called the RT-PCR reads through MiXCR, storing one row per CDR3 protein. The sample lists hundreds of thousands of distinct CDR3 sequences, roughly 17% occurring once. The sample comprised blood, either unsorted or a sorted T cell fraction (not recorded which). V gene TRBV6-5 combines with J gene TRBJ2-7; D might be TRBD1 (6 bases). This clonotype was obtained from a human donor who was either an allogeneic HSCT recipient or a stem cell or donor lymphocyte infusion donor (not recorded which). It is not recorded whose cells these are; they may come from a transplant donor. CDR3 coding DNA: TGTGCCAGCAGTTACATGACAGGTCCCCAGCTCTACGAGCAGTACTTC. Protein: CASSYMTGPQLYEQYF.